This TCR beta chain was retrieved from a study of blood T cell repertoires in COVID-19. Study-wide background: The United States, Italy and Spain were the sources of the acute and convalescent COVID-19 samples. The analysed material was cDNA or gDNA that came from T cells, B-cell-depleted T cells, or PBMCs.

Per the original methods: Amplification of reference gene primers was used by the study to estimate nucleated cell counts. Clones were sequenced by immunoSEQ multiplex PCR, and TCRdb holds only the in-frame ones, with some missing. V and J calls and clone size are given by that table; D and trimming were obtained from the DNA. The table shows some 240,000 clones, with less than 90% occurring only once. Germline values: CDR1 SGHRS, CDR2 YFSETQ. This CDR3 contains 15 residues. J gave up 6 bases and V 4 bases, and 5 bases lay outside the gene matches. The receptor was derived from a woman aged 40 to 50 who had recovered from COVID-19. The rearrangement uses TRBV5-1 and TRBJ2-5; 14 nucleotides agree with TRBD2. The sequenced sample was peripheral blood. The CDR3 DNA reads TGCGCCAGCAGCGATCGGACTAGCGGGGGGAAGACCCAGTACTTC. Its protein is CASSDRTSGGKTQYF.